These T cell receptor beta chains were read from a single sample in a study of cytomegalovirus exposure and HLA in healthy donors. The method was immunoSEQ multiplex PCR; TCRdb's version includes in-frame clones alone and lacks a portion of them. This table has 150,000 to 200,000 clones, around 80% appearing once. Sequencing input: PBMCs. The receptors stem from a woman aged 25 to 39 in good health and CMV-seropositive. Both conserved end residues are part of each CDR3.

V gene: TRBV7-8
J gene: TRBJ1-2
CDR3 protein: CASSLGTGGYGYTF

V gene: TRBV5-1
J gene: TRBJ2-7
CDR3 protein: CASSPGTGRYEQYF

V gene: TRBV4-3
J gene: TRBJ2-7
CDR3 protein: CASSPTSGGIYEQYF

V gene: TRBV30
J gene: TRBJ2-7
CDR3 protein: CAWSEGIAYEQYF

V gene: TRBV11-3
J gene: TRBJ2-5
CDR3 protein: CASSLIAGEQETQYF

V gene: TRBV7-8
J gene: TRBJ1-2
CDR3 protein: CASSRDSYGYTF

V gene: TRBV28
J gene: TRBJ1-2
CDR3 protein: CASSTRGGHYGYTF

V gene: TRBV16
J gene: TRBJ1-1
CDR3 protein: CASSQSGGSEAFF

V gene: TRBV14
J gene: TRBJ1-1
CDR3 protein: CASSPDSRTEAFF

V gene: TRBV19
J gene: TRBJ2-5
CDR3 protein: CASSPDSQGAQTQYF

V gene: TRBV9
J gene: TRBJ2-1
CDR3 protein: CASSVDRGSYNEQFF

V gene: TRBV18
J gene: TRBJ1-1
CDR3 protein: CASSTRRDSLTNTEAFF

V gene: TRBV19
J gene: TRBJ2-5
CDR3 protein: CASSSQGAKTQYF

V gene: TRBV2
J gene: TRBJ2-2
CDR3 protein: CASSGHRASNTGELFF

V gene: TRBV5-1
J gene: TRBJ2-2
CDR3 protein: CASSLGVLAATNTGELFF

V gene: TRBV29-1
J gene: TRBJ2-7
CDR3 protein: CSVEGEGAIEQYF

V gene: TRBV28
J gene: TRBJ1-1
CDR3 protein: CASSTGGVEAFF

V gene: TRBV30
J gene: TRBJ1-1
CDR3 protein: CAWTADRVGEAFF

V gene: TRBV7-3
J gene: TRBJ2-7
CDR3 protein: CASSPGTGLSEQYF

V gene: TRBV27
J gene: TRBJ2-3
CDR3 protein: CASRPGASTDTQYF

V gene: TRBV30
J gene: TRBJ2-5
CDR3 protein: CAWSTGLQETQYF

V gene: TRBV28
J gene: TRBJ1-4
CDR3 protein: CASSSGTGGRNEKLFF

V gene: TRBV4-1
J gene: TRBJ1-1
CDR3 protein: CASSPRTANTEAFF

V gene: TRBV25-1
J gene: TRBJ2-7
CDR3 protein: CASSRLTYEQYF

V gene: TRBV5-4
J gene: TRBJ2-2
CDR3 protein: CASSPDIYTGELFF

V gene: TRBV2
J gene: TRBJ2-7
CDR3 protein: CASSGGTEYEQYF

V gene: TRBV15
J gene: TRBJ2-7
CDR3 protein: CATSRAYYEQYF

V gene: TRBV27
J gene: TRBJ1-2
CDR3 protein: CASSLDRAGYGYTF

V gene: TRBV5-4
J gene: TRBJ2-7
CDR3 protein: CASSQGGTANSYEQYF

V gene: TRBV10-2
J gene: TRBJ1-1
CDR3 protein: CASSEFQGQVNTEAFF

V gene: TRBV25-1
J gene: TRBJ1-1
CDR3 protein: CASRGGVNTEAFF

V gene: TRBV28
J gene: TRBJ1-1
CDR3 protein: CASSLVGTGLNTEAFF

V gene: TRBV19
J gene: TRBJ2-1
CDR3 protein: CASSMSLARGSYNEQFF

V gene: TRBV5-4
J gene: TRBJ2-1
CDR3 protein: CASSLELSSGDGDEQFF

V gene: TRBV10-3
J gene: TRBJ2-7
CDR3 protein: CATGAGAGEQYF

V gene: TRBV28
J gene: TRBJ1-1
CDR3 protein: CASSFSGGTEAFF

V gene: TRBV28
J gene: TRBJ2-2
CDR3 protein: CASSGRQVGTGELFF

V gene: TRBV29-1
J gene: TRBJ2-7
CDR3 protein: CSVEFETGKIYEQYF

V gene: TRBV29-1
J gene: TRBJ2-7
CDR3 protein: CSVVGDRGHEQYF

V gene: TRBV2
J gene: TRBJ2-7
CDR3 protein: CASSEAPGVGIDEQYF